These T cell receptor beta chains were read from a single sample in a study of early T cells in non-severe SARS-CoV-2 infection. TCRdb re-called the 5' RACE reads through MiXCR, storing one row per CDR3 protein. The table has about 69,000 distinct CDR3 sequences, around 4.2% seen once. The source was whole blood, collected at baseline. The receptors shown here come from an adult who was a healthcare worker with PCR-confirmed SARS-CoV-2 infection or an uninfected control (not recorded which). The donor label of this sample is uncertain. Both conserved end residues are part of each CDR3. D genes are given only for firm matches. Clone size is not always given. Where it is, it says once, few, many or a class for expanded clones.

- | many | TRBJ1-2 | TRBV4-3 | CASSQASTLSGDGYTF | TGCGCCAGCAGCCAAGCGTCTACCCTATCAGGGGATGGCTACACCTTC
- | few | TRBJ2-7 | TRBV4-2 | CASSQSGGTDYEQYF | TGTGCCAGCAGCCAGAGCGGCGGTACCGACTACGAGCAGTACTTC
- | many | TRBJ2-1 | TRBV6-6 | CASSYYDSSSYNEQFF | TGTGCCAGCAGTTACTACGACAGTTCCTCCTACAATGAGCAGTTCTTC
- | - | TRBJ2-1 | TRBV10-3 | CAIKVYNEQFF | TGTGCCATCAAAGTGTACAATGAGCAGTTCTTC
TRBD2 | many | TRBJ2-1 | TRBV20-1 | CSARRQTSTNEQFF | TGCAGTGCTAGGCGCCAGACTAGCACCAATGAGCAGTTCTTC
TRBD2 | many | TRBJ2-5 | TRBV11-2 | CASSPAGTSLETQYF | TGTGCCAGCAGCCCAGCCGGGACTAGTTTAGAGACCCAGTACTTC
TRBD2 | - | TRBJ2-3 | TRBV15 | CATSRGTSGFTDTQYF | TGTGCCACCAGCAGAGGGACTAGCGGGTTCACAGATACGCAGTATTTT
- | many | TRBJ1-4 | TRBV20-1 | CSASYGPHTATNEKLFF | TGCAGTGCTAGCTACGGGCCACACACTGCAACTAATGAAAAACTGTTTTTT
- | many | TRBJ1-5 | TRBV20-1 | CSARAGNSNQPQHF | TGCAGTGCTAGAGCAGGGAATAGCAATCAGCCCCAGCATTTT
- | many | TRBJ1-2 | TRBV28 | CASSSGQVYGYTF | TGTGCCAGCAGTTCGGGACAAGTTTATGGCTACACCTTC
- | many | TRBJ2-3 | TRBV12-3/TRBV12-4 | CASRGKVPFTDTQYF | TGTGCCAGCAGAGGAAAAGTCCCCTTCACAGATACGCAGTATTTT
TRBD2 | many | TRBJ2-3 | TRBV28 | CASILAGLTGTQYF | TGTGCCAGCATCTTAGCGGGGCTGACGGGTACGCAGTATTTT
- | many | TRBJ2-3 | TRBV7-6 | CASSRPQESTDTQYF | TGTGCCAGCAGCCGTCCGCAGGAGTCCACAGATACGCAGTATTTT
TRBD2 | few | TRBJ2-1 | TRBV7-9 | CASSLTSGGYNEQFF | TGTGCCAGCAGTCTTACTAGCGGGGGTTACAATGAGCAGTTCTTC
- | many | TRBJ1-5 | TRBV27 | CASSSRVGNQPQHF | TGTGCCAGCAGTTCAAGGGTTGGCAATCAGCCCCAGCATTTT
- | few | TRBJ1-1 | TRBV15 | CATSRDSGGWNTEAFF | TGTGCCACCAGCAGAGATAGCGGCGGCTGGAACACTGAAGCTTTCTTT
TRBD1 | few | TRBJ2-5 | TRBV19 | CASSIQGQQETQYF | TGTGCCAGTAGTATACAGGGACAGCAAGAGACCCAGTACTTC
- | many | TRBJ2-7 | TRBV18 | CASSRGAKGYEQYF | TGTGCCAGCTCACGAGGGGCCAAGGGCTACGAGCAGTACTTC
- | - | TRBJ1-6 | TRBV2 | CASSLLSGPLHF | TGTGCCAGCAGCTTATTGAGCGGACCCCTCCACTTT
- | many | TRBJ2-2 | TRBV20-1 | CSATTTALPLTGELFF | TGCAGTGCTACAACGACAGCACTCCCCCTCACCGGGGAGCTGTTTTTT
- | - | TRBJ2-3 | TRBV4-2 | CASSPRAASTDTQYF | TGTGCCAGCAGCCCGAGGGCAGCAAGCACAGATACGCAGTATTTT
- | many | TRBJ1-5 | TRBV20-1 | CSVPGLKQPQHF | TGCAGTGTCCCAGGGCTCAAACAGCCCCAGCATTTT
- | many | TRBJ2-7 | TRBV7-9 | CASSLYGGGVSYEQYF | TGTGCCAGCAGCTTGTATGGGGGCGGCGTCTCCTACGAGCAGTACTTC
- | many | TRBJ1-1 | TRBV21-1 | CASTAQADTEAFF | TGTGCCAGCACCGCCCAGGCGGACACTGAAGCTTTCTTT